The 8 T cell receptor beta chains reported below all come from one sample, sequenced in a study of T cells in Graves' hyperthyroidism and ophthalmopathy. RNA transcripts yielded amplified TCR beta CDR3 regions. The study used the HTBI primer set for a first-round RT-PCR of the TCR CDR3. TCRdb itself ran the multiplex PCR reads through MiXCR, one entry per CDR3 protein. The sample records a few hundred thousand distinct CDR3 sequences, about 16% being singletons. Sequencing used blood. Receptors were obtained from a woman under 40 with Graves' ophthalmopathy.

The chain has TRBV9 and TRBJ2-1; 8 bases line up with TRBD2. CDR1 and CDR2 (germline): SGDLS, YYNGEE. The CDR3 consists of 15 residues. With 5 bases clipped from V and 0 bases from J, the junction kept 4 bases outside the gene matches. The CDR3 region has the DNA TGTGCCAGCAGTGTTAGCGGGATCTCCTACAATGAGCAGTTCTTC. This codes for CASSVSGISYNEQFF.

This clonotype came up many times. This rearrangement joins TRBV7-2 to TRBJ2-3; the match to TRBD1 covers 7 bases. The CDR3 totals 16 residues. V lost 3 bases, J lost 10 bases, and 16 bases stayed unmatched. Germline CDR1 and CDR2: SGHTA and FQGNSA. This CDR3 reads CASSFRQQGSGGAQYF. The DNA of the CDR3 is TGTGCCAGCAGCTTCCGTCAACAGGGGTCAGGAGGAGCGCAGTATTTT.

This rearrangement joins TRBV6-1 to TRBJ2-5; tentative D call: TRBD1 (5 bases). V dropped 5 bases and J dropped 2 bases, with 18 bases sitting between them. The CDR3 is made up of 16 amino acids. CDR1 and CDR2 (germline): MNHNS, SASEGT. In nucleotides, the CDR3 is TGTGCCAGCAGTCCCAATCCAGGGTCTCTACAAGAGACCCAGTACTTC. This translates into CASSPNPGSLQETQYF.

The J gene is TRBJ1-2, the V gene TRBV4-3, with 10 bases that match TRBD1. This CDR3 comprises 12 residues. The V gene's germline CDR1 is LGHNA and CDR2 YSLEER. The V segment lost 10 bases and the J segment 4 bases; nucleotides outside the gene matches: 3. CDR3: CATGTGVYGYTF. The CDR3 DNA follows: TGCGCCACCGGGACAGGGGTCTATGGCTACACCTTC.

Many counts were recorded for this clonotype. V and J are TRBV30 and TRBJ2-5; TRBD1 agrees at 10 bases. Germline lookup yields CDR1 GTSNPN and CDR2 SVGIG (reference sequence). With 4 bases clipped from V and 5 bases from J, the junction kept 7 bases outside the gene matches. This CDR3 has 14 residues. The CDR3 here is CAWNRQGATETQYF. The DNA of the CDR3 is TGTGCCTGGAACCGACAGGGGGCTACGGAGACCCAGTACTTC.

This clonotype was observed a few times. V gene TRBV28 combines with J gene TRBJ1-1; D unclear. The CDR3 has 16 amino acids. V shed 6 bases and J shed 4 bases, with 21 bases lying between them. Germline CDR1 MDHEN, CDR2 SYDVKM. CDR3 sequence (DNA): TGTGCCAGCAGCGCACCCTGGACCGGGTCGGTCACTGAAGCTTTCTTT. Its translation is CASSAPWTGSVTEAFF.

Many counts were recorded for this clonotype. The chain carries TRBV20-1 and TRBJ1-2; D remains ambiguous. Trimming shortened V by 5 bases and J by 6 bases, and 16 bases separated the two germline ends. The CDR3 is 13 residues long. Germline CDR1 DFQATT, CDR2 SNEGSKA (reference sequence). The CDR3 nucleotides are TGCAGTGCTTCCGTGGGCCTCTTGGATGGCTACACCTTC. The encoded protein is CSASVGLLDGYTF.

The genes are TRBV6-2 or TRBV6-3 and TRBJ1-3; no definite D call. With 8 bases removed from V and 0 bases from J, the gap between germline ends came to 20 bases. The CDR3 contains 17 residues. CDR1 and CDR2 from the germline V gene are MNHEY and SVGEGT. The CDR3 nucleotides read TGTGCCAGCGTCGGAGGGCCACCCCCCTTCTCTGGAAACACCATATATTTT. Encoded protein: CASVGGPPPFSGNTIYF.